Presented here are 16 T cell receptor beta chains from one specimen sequenced in a study of T cell changes during pregnancy in multiple sclerosis. Profiling relied on immunoSEQ multiplex PCR, and the TCRdb table lists in-frame clones only, not all of them. The top ten hold roughly 0.7% of the sample, which has 40,000 to 55,000 clones, about 93% seen once. This specimen consisted of CD4+ T cells from peripheral blood mononuclear cells, obtained before pregnancy. Receptor source: a female donor with multiple sclerosis, enrolled in a pregnancy study.

The chain carries TRBV10-2 and TRBJ2-3, with TRBD2 matching 7 bases. The V gene end was trimmed by 2 bases and the J gene end by 6 bases; junction bases not matched to a gene: 11. Germline V CDR1 and CDR2: WSHSY, SAAADI. This CDR3 has 16 residues. In DNA form, the CDR3 reads TGCGCCAGCAGTGAGAACGCGGCGGGAGATCTGGATACGCAGTATTTT. As protein: CASSENAAGDLDTQYF.

This chain links TRBV5-8 with TRBJ1-2; 12 bases agree with TRBD1. Losses at the gene ends were 3 bases for V and 4 bases for J; bases not matched to a gene: 7. The germline V gene encodes CDR1 SGHTS and CDR2 YDEGEE. This CDR3 is built from 16 residues. CDR3 region: CASSSGTGGFGYGYTF. In DNA form, the CDR3 reads TGTGCCAGCAGCTCCGGGACAGGGGGCTTTGGCTATGGCTACACCTTC.

In this sample, this clone turned up a few times. J is TRBJ1-1 and V is TRBV2; D call uncertain. V lost 5 bases and J 0 bases, leaving 10 bases between the germline ends. The CDR3 runs 14 residues. CDR1 and CDR2 (germline): SNHLY, FYNNEI. The DNA for the CDR3 is TGTGCCAGCAGTCTCCAGAGGATGAACACTGAAGCTTTCTTT. Protein product: CASSLQRMNTEAFF.

V and J are TRBV27 and TRBJ2-7; 8 positions match TRBD1. CDR3 length: 15 residues. The ends lost 6 bases at V and 2 bases at J; junction bases unmatched: 9. Germline assignment: CDR1 MNHEY and CDR2 SMNVEV (reference sequence). CDR3 in amino acids: CASSPDRGPTYEQYF. The CDR3 DNA reads as TGTGCCAGCAGCCCAGACAGGGGACCCACCTACGAGCAGTACTTC.

This clone occurred once. The chain employs TRBV6-5 and TRBJ2-3; the D gene is possibly TRBD2 (6 bases). The CDR3 spans 16 residues. V was pared by 2 bases and J by 0 bases, with 12 bases between. Germline assignment: CDR1 MNHEY and CDR2 SVGAGI. The DNA for the CDR3 is TGTGCCAGCAGTTACGGGCGGGGCCCTAGCACAGATACGCAGTATTTT. It yields the protein CASSYGRGPSTDTQYF.

The genes are TRBV7-9 and TRBJ2-3; possible D gene TRBD2, 6 bases. In germline, CDR1 is SEHNR, CDR2 FQNEAQ (reference sequence). The V and J ends lost 1 base and 2 bases respectively, with 10 bases between them. The CDR3 spans 15 residues. CDR3 region: CASSLVGTHTDTQYF. In DNA, the CDR3 is TGTGCCAGCAGCTTAGTAGGGACTCACACAGATACGCAGTATTTT.

The CDR3 region is CASSVGPGQGNYEQYF. The CDR3 nucleotides are TGTGCCAGCAGCGTAGGACCCGGACAGGGGAACTACGAGCAGTACTTC. V gene TRBV11-2 combines with J gene TRBJ2-7, with 9 nucleotides matching TRBD1. The CDR3 contains 16 residues. Germline V gene lookup returns CDR1 SGHAT and CDR2 FQNNGV. V dropped 5 bases and J dropped 3; count of bases not matched to a gene: 11.

This chain uses TRBV10-3 with TRBJ2-3, with TRBD2 matching over 9 bases. Germline CDR1 reads ENHRY; CDR2 reads SYGVKD. CDR3 length: 19 amino acids. After removal of 3 bases from V and 5 bases from J, the junction contained 18 bases not matched to a gene. In DNA, the CDR3 is TGTGCCATCAGTGACCCACAGGTTCGACTAGCGGCCCGGGGAGATACGCAGTATTTT. Protein: CAISDPQVRLAARGDTQYF.

The rearrangement uses TRBV4-3 and TRBJ2-3, with 10 bases that match TRBD2. Looked up from germline, CDR1 is LGHNA and CDR2 is YSLEER. The junction had 5 bases not matched to a gene; V was cut back by 4 bases and J by 1 base. CDR3 length: 16 amino acids. In DNA form, the CDR3 reads TGCGCCAGCAGCCTGGCTCTAGCGGGGGGCACAGATACGCAGTATTTT. Translated, it gives CASSLALAGGTDTQYF.

This sequence joins TRBV5-1 and TRBJ2-3; 12 positions agree with TRBD2. CDR1 and CDR2 (germline): SGHRS, YFSETQ. Trimming removed 4 bases from V and 0 bases from J; junction bases left unmatched: 3. This CDR3 is built from 16 residues. CDR3 in amino acids: CASSPGLAGSTDTQYF. Written as DNA, the CDR3 is TGCGCCAGCAGCCCCGGACTAGCGGGGAGCACAGATACGCAGTATTTT. Together with reference TRBV5-1 and TRBJ2-3, the CDR3 gives the full variable domain: KAGVTQTPRYLIKTRGQQVTLSCSPISGHRSVSWYQQTPGQGLQFLFEYFSETQRNKGNFPGRFSGRQFSNSRSEMNVSTLELGDSALYLCASSPGLAGSTDTQYFGPGTRLTVL.

This clone has only a few counts. In DNA form, the CDR3 reads TGTGCCAGCAGCTGGTTCGGGACAGGGCAAGAGACCCAGTACTTC. It specifies CASSWFGTGQETQYF. The chain combines TRBV7-2 with TRBJ2-5; 9 bases fit TRBD1. Germline V gene lookup returns CDR1 SGHTA and CDR2 FQGNSA. V dropped 4 bases and J dropped 2; count of bases not matched to a gene: 5. This CDR3 spans 15 amino acids.

This clone is a singleton in its sample. J is TRBJ2-7 and V is TRBV2; unclear D gene. V dropped 3 bases and J dropped 0 bases, with 9 bases sitting between them. The CDR3 consists of 14 residues. The germline V gene encodes CDR1 SNHLY and CDR2 FYNNEI. The CDR3 nucleotides are TGTGCCAGCAGTGACAGCCAGGCCTCCTACGAGCAGTACTTC. Protein product: CASSDSQASYEQYF. The whole variable domain, remainder taken from reference TRBV2 and TRBJ2-7, is EPEVTQTPSHQVTQMGQEVILRCVPISNHLYFYWYRQILGQKVEFLVSFYNNEISEKSEIFDDQFSVERPDGSNFTLKIRSTKLEDSAMYFCASSDSQASYEQYFGPGTRLTVT.

V and J are TRBV10-3 and TRBJ1-2; the D is unclear. This CDR3 contains 16 residues. V was pared by 7 bases and J by 5 bases, with 23 bases between. Germline V lookup: CDR1 ENHRY, CDR2 SYGVKD. The DNA for the CDR3 is TGTGCCATCACCCCGGGGTATAGTAAGGAAGGGTATGGCTACACCTTC. Protein sequence: CAITPGYSKEGYGYTF.

This rearrangement joins TRBV7-3 to TRBJ2-1; TRBD1 might be the D (6 bases). This CDR3 contains 16 residues. CDR1 and CDR2 (germline): SGHTA, FQGTGA. The V gene lost 2 bases and the J gene lost 2 bases, with 13 bases spanning the gap. CDR3: CASSLFGQPTYNEQFF. CDR3 sequence (DNA): TGTGCCAGCAGCTTATTCGGACAGCCTACCTACAATGAGCAGTTCTTC.

The rearrangement joins TRBV5-1 to TRBJ1-5; 8 nucleotides match TRBD1. The CDR3 extends over 16 amino acids. Germline CDR1 and CDR2: SGHRS and YFSETQ. Unmatched junction bases numbered 5, after V lost 1 base and J lost 2 bases. In nucleotides, the CDR3 is TGCGCCAGCAGCTTGAACCCGACAGGGGGCAATCAGCCCCAGCATTTT. The encoded protein is CASSLNPTGGNQPQHF.

The rearrangement links TRBV5-1 to TRBJ1-6, with 7 bases lining up with TRBD1. V lost 0 bases and J lost 9; bases outside the gene matches: 9. Germline V gene lookup returns CDR1 SGHRS and CDR2 YFSETQ. There are 16 residues in the CDR3. CDR3 sequence: CASSLVTGAGVSPLHF. CDR3 bases: TGCGCCAGCAGCTTGGTCACAGGGGCTGGCGTTTCACCCCTCCACTTT.